The T cell receptor beta chain described here comes from a study of vaccination effects on CD4 cells after COVID-19. Background on the study: Participants received two doses of either the BNT162b2 or mRNA-1273 vaccine.

Before sequencing, viral peptide pools were used by the ViraFEST assay to expand antigen-specific CD4+ T cells. It was after 10 days of culture that CD4+ T cells were isolated. This clone was detected once. Its target is unknown. Losses at the gene ends were 3 bases for V and 5 bases for J; bases not matched to a gene: 10. CDR3 size: 16 residues. Germline CDR1 is SGHRS and CDR2 is YFSETQ. Produced via immunoSEQ multiplex PCR; TCRdb's table is partial and in-frame only. The sample yields approximately 82,000 clones, roughly 72% seen once. The sequence came from a human donor who received a COVID-19 vaccine. This specimen was CD4+ T cells from PBMCs cultured with HCoV-229E spike peptides, taken before COVID-19 vaccination. The chain couples TRBV5-1 to TRBJ2-5; 10 bases fit TRBD1. This CDR3 is CASSSGTGEPGETQYF. The CDR3 bases are TGCGCCAGCAGCTCCGGGACAGGGGAACCGGGGGAGACCCAGTACTTC.